The 5 T cell receptor beta chains below come from one sample, sequenced in a study of cytomegalovirus exposure and HLA in healthy donors. With 60 Vbeta and 13 Jbeta primers, the PCR was carried out. Method: immunoSEQ multiplex PCR; TCRdb's copy keeps in-frame clones and lacks some. Altogether about 130,000 clones are present, around 80% being singletons, with the ten largest covering 6% to 7.5%. Sequences were obtained from PBMCs. These TCRs come from a man aged 40-55 years in good health and CMV-seropositive.

The chain combines TRBV19 with TRBJ2-7; D is possibly TRBD1 (5 bases). V gave up 7 bases and J gave up 2 bases, with 15 bases separating them. The germline V gene encodes CDR1 LNHDA and CDR2 SQIVND (reference sequence). This CDR3 is built from 14 residues. CDR3 sequence reads: CASTSDSRAYEQYF. The CDR3 region has the DNA TGTGCCAGTACCTCCGACAGTAGGGCCTACGAGCAGTACTTC.

CDR3 protein: CASSPGQLSNQPQHF. For the CDR3, the DNA is TGTGCCAGCAGTCCCGGACAGTTGAGTAATCAGCCCCAGCATTTT. The chain is built from TRBV28 and TRBJ1-5, with D possibly being TRBD1 (6 bases). The V end was cut by 5 bases, the J end by 4 bases, with 15 bases between. CDR3 length: 15 residues. Germline values: CDR1 MDHEN, CDR2 SYDVKM.

As for this clone: Because it lacks the conserved phenylalanine or tryptophan at the end, this CDR3 is likely a read error. It is unclear where the CDR3 begins or ends on the DNA, so no DNA is shown, and the CDR3 is as TCRdb lists it. The chain combines TRBV18 with TRBJ1-1; the table gives TRBD1 as D, unverified against the DNA. The CDR3 is made up of 13 amino acids, end residues included. The V gene's germline CDR1 is KGHSH and CDR2 LQKENI. The CDR3 is CASSPGQGILRTL.

In this sample, this clone turned up a few times. This chain connects TRBV7-9 to TRBJ2-1; D perhaps matches TRBD2 (6 bases). CDR1 is SEHNR, CDR2 FQNEAQ, per germline (reference sequence). The V end was cut by 0 bases, the J end by 5 bases, with 11 bases between. The CDR3 extends over 15 amino acids. The CDR3 sequence: CASSLAGGKNNEQFF. In DNA form, the CDR3 reads TGTGCCAGCAGCTTAGCAGGCGGGAAAAACAATGAGCAGTTCTTC.

The V and J genes are TRBV9 and TRBJ2-3; no definite D call. The CDR3 has 14 amino acids. From germline, CDR1 is SGDLS and CDR2 YYNGEE. V was clipped by 0 bases and J by 3 bases, with 8 bases between them. The CDR3 nucleotides are TGTGCCAGCAGCGTAGCCGTCTTTACAGATACGCAGTATTTT. Protein: CASSVAVFTDTQYF. Drawing the rest from reference TRBV9 and TRBJ2-3, the complete variable domain is DSGVTQTPKHLITATGQRVTLRCSPRSGDLSVYWYQQSLDQGLQFLIQYYNGEERAKGNILERFSAQQFPDLHSELNLSSLELGDSALYFCASSVAVFTDTQYFGPGTRLTVL.